This T cell receptor beta chain was retrieved from a study of Ad26.COV2.S vaccination and SARS-CoV-2 variants (dated by TCRdb to the early 2020s). A note on the overall study: Vaccine-arm donors came from COV1001, a multicentre, randomized, double-blind, placebo-controlled phase I-IIa trial of Ad26.COV2.S in healthy adults. Ad26.COV2.S was given intramuscularly at 5x10^10 or 1x10^11 viral particles, as a single shot or as two shots 56 days apart. TCRbeta repertoire sequencing served as the tool for gauging how specific and how broad the SARS-CoV-2-reactive T cell receptors were following Ad26.COV2.S vaccination. The TCR-sequenced set comprised about 32 samples: some 19 Ad26.COV2.S vaccine recipients, 5 placebo recipients and 8 SARS-CoV-2 convalescent individuals. Participants in the trial were split at random into five groups of five each, receiving low-dose or high-dose Ad26.COV2.S once or twice, or else placebo on both occasions. Blinding of investigators to trial group allocation was maintained during experiments and outcome assessment.

The sample's treatment or condition label, decoded: roughly 19 received Ad26.COV2.S at low or high dose, single or two shots; 5 received placebo; per-sample allocation not given. Repertoires of vaccine and placebo recipients were sequenced from samples taken on day 63 after the first injection. Cohort 1b enrolled about two dozen adults aged 18-55 years at a single site in Boston, USA, between 29 July and 7 August 2020. Ad26.COV2.S was a replication-incompetent adenovirus type 26 vector expressing a prefusion-stabilized SARS-CoV-2 spike protein from the original Wuhan strain. The immunoSEQ Assay was used to sequence TCRbeta CDR3 regions. After extraction, genomic DNA underwent amplification by bias-controlled multiplex PCR, followed by high-throughput sequencing. The study's own analysis went as follows. Collapsing and filtering of sequences were performed to quantify the absolute abundance of each unique TCRbeta CDR3 region. T cell fraction was estimated by normalizing TCRbeta template counts to usable DNA, with usable DNA measured through amplification of reference genes found in all nucleated cells. Repertoire TCRs were annotated as SARS-CoV-2-specific by exact matching of V gene, CDR3 amino acid sequence and J gene to a known reactive TCR set. The reference SARS-CoV-2 TCR set was obtained from MIRA and was filtered for enrichment in COVID-19-positive ImmuneCODE repertoires, whereby public or cross-reactive TCRs were removed. Based on the MIRA antigens, annotated TCRs were further analysed at the level of specific ORF or position within ORF. Breadth was defined as the number of annotated unique rearrangements divided by the total number of unique productive rearrangements, and depth was defined as the summed frequency of the annotated unique rearrangements. Two-sided Wilcoxon rank-sum tests were applied when comparing TCR breadth between groups. TCRdb limited this immuneACCESS table to in-frame rearrangements with V and J called. A share of clones is missing; checked studies link under half to unresolved V genes, and the rest is unexplained. Clonal size and the V and J genes are those of that table, whereas D and trimming came from the DNA. The sample includes about 350,000 clones, with about 85% observed a single time. Around 3% of the sample is held by the ten biggest clonotypes.

V trim: 6 bases; J trim: 4 bases; unmatched bases: 12. From a lookup of the germline V gene, CDR1 and CDR2 are LGHNA and YSLEER. The CDR3 goes from the cysteine to the phenylalanine over 18 residues. The read is trimmed to its CDR3 DNA, 54 bases read in frame from base 1. Study-wide conclusions, independent of this receptor: According to the authors, total T cell responses may have been underestimated by the TCR breadth and depth analyses. The study lacked the statistical power to compare responses across vaccine doses or regimens. Comparable non-spike TCR breadth was observed between vaccine and placebo recipients, consistent with only spike being contained in the vaccine. After vaccination, substantial breadth of spike-specific CD8+ and CD4+ T cell responses was reported. Ad26.COV2.S recipients had higher spike-specific TCR breadth than placebo recipients (P = 0.0014).

As concerns this clone: The clone's antigen remains unknown. No much larger clonotype is one base removed from it; base qualities were not supplied.

Recombination joined TRBV4-3 with TRBJ2-3; the central 14 bases match TRBD2. The TCR sequence derives from a person between 18 and 59 years old who received the Ad26.COV2.S COVID-19 vaccine or a placebo. The specimen comprised peripheral blood, sampled in a trial of Ad26.COV2.S vaccine versus placebo. The base sequence is TGCGCCAGCAGTCCCCTGACTAGCGGGGGGGCCTCTGCAGATACGCAGTATTTT. Protein translation: CASSPLTSGGASADTQYF.